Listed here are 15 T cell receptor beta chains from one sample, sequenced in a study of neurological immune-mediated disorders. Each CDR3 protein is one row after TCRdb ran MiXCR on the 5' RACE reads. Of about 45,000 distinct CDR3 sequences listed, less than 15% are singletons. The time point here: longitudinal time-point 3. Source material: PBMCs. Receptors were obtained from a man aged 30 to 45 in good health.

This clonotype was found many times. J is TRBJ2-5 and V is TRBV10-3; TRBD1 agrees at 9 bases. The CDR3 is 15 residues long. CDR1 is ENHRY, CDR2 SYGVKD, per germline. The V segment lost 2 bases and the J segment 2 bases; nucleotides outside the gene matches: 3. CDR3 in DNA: TGTGCCATCAGTGAGCTCGGGACAGGGCAAGAGACCCAGTACTTC. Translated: CAISELGTGQETQYF.

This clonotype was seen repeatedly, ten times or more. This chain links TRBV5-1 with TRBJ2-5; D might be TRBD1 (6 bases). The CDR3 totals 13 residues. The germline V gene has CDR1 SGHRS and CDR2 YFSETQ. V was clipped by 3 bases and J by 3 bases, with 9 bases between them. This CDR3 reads CASSWRTEETQYF. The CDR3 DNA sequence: TGCGCCAGCAGCTGGCGGACAGAAGAGACCCAGTACTTC.

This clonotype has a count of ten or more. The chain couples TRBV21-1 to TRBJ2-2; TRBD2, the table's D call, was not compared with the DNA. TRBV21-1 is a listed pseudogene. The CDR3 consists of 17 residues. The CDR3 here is CASSKARGSGRTGELFF. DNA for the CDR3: TGTGCCAGCAGCAAAGCCCGGGGTAGCGGGAGGACCGGGGAGCTGTTTTTT.

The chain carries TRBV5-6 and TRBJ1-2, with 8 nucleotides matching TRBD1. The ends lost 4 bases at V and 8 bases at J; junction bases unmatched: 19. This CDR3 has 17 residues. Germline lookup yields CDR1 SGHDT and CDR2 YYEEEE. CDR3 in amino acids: CASSQYGTGGFMDGYTF. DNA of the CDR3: TGTGCCAGCAGCCAATACGGGACAGGTGGTTTTATGGACGGCTACACCTTC.

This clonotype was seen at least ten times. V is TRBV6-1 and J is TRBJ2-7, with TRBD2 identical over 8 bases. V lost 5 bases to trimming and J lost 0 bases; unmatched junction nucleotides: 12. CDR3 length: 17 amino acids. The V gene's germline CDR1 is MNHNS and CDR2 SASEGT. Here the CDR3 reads CASSYLAGQTDSYEQYF. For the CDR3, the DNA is TGTGCCAGCAGTTACTTAGCGGGGCAGACCGACTCCTACGAGCAGTACTTC.

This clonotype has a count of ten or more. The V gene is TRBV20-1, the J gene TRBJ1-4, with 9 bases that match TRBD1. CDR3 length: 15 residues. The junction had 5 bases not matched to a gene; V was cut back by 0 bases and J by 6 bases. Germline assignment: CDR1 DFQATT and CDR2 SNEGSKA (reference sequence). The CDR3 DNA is TGCAGTGCTAGAGATCCGGGACAGGGTGATGAAAAACTGTTTTTT. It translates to CSARDPGQGDEKLFF.

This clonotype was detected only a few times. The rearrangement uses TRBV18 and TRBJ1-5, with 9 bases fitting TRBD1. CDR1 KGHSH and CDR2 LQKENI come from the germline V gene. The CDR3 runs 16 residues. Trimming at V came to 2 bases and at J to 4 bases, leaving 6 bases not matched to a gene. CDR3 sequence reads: CASSPYRDRANQPQHF. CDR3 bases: TGTGCCAGCTCACCATACCGGGACAGGGCAAATCAGCCCCAGCATTTT.

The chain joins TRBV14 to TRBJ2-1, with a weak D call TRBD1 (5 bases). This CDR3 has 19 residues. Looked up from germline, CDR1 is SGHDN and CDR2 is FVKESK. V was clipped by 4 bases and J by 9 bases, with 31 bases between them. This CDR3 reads CASSRTKPHSRGSIGEQFF. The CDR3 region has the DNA TGTGCCAGCAGCCGAACCAAGCCTCATTCAAGGGGTTCTATCGGTGAGCAGTTCTTC.

DNA for the CDR3: TGCGCCAGCAGTTCCGGACAGGGGGAGTTTGGCAACCAGTACTTC. Translation: CASSSGQGEFGNQYF. This chain joins TRBV5-1 and TRBJ2-7; 10 bases agree with TRBD1. V shed 5 bases and J 10 bases; nucleotides not matched to a gene: 15. The CDR3 runs to 15 residues. The V gene's germline CDR1 is SGHRS and CDR2 YFSETQ.

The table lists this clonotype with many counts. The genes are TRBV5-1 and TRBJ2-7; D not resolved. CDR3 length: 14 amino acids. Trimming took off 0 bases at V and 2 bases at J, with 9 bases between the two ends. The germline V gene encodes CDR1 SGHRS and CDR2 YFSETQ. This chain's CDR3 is CASSLADGAYEQYF. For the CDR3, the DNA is TGCGCCAGCAGCTTGGCCGACGGCGCCTACGAGCAGTACTTC.

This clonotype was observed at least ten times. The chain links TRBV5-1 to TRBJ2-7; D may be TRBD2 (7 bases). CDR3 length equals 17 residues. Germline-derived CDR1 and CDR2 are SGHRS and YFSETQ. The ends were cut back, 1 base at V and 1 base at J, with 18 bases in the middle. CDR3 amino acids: CASSLLGAGATSYEQYF. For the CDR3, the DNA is TGCGCCAGCAGCTTGTTGGGGGCGGGAGCCACTTCCTACGAGCAGTACTTC.

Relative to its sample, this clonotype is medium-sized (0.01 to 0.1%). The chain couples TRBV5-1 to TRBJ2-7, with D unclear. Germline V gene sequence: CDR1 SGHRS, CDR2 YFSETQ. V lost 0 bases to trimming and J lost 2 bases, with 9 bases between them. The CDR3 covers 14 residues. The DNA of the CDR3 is TGCGCCAGCAGCTTGGGGTCCCATGCCTACGAGCAGTACTTC. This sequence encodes CASSLGSHAYEQYF. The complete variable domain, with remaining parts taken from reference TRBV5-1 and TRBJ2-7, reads KAGVTQTPRYLIKTRGQQVTLSCSPISGHRSVSWYQQTPGQGLQFLFEYFSETQRNKGNFPGRFSGRQFSNSRSEMNVSTLELGDSALYLCASSLGSHAYEQYFGPGTRLTVT.

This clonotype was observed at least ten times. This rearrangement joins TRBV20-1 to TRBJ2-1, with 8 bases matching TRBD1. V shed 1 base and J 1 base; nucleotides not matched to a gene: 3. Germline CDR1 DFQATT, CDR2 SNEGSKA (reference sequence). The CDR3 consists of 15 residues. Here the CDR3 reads CSARGTGRSYNEQFF. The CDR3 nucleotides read TGCAGTGCTAGAGGGACAGGGAGGTCCTACAATGAGCAGTTCTTC.

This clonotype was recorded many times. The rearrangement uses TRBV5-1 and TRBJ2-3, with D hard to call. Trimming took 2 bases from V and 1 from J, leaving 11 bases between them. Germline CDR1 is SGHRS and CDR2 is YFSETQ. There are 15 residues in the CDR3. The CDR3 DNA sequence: TGCGCCAGCAGCTTCCGTCATACCGGCACAGATACGCAGTATTTT. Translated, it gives CASSFRHTGTDTQYF.

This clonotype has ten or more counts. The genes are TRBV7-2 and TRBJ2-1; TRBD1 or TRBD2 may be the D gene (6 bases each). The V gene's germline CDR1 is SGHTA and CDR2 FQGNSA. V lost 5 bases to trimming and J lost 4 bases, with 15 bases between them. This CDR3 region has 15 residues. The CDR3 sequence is CASSHGGQYYNEQFF. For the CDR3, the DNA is TGTGCCAGCAGCCACGGGGGACAATATTACAATGAGCAGTTCTTC.